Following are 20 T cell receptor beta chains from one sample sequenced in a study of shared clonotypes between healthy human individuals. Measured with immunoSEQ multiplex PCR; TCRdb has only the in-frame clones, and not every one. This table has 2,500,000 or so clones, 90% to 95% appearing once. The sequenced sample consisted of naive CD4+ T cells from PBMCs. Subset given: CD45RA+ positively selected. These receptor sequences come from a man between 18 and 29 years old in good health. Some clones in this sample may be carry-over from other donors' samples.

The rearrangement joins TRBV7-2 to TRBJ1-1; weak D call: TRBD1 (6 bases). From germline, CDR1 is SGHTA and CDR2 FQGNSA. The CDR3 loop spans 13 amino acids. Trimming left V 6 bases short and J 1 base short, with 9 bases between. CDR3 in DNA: TGTGCCAGCAGTTGGGACACGAACACTGAAGCTTTCTTT. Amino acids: CASSWDTNTEAFF.

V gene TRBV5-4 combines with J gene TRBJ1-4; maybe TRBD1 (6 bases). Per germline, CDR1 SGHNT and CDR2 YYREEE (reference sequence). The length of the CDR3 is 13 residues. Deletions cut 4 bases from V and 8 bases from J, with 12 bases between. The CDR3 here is CASSRTVGEKLFF. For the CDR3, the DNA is TGTGCCAGCAGCAGGACAGTGGGAGAAAAACTGTTTTTT. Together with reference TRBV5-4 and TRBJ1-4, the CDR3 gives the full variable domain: ETGVTQSPTHLIKTRGQQVTLRCSSQSGHNTVSWYQQALGQGPQFIFQYYREEENGRGNFPPRFSGLQFPNYSSELNVNALELDDSALYLCASSRTVGEKLFFGSGTQLSVL.

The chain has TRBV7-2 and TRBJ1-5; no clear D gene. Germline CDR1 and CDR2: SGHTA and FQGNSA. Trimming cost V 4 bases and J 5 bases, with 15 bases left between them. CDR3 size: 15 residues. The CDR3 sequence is CASSSKALGYQPQHF. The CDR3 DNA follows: TGTGCCAGCAGCTCTAAGGCCCTGGGGTATCAGCCCCAGCATTTT.

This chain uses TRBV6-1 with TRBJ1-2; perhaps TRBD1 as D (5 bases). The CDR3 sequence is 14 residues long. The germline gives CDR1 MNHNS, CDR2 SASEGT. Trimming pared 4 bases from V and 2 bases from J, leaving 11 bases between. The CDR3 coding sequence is TGTGCCAGCAGTGCAAGGGGAAGGAACTATGGCTACACCTTC. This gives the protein CASSARGRNYGYTF.

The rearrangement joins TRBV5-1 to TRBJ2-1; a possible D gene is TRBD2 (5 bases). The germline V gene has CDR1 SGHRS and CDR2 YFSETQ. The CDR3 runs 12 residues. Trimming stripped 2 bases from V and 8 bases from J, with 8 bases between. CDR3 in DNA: TGCGCCAGCAGCTTCCAGAGGGATGAGCAGTTCTTC. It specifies CASSFQRDEQFF.

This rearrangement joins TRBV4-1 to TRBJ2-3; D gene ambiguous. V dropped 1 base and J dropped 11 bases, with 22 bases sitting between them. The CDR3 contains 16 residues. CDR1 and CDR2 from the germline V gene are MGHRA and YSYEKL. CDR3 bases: TGCGCCAGCAGCCAAGGTAGTGGAGCCTCACCAAGAGAGCAGTATTTT. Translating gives CASSQGSGASPREQYF.

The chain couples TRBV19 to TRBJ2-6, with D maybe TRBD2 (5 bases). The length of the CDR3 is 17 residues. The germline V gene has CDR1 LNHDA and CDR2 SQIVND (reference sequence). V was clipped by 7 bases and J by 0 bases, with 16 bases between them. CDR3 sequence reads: CASNLEGVNSGANVLTF. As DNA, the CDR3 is TGTGCCAGTAATCTCGAGGGTGTAAACTCTGGGGCCAACGTCCTGACTTTC. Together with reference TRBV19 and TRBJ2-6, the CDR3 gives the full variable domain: DGGITQSPKYLFRKEGQNVTLSCEQNLNHDAMYWYRQDPGQGLRLIYYSQIVNDFQKGDIAEGYSVSREKKESFPLTVTSAQKNPTAFYLCASNLEGVNSGANVLTFGAGSRLTVL.

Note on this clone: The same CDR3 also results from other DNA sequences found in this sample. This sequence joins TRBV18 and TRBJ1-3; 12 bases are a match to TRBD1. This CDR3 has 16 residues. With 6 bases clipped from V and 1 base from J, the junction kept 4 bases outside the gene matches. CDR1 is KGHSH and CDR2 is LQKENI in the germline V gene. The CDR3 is CASSLGQGASGNTIYF. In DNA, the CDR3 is TGTGCCAGCTCTCTGGGACAGGGGGCTTCTGGAAACACCATATATTTT.

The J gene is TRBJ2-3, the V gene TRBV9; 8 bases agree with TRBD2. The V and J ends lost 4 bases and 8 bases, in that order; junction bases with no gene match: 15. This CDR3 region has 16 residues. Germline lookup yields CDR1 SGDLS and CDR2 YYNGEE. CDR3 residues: CASSPRATGGPRTQYF. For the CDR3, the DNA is TGTGCCAGCAGCCCCAGAGCGACGGGAGGGCCTCGTACGCAGTATTTT.

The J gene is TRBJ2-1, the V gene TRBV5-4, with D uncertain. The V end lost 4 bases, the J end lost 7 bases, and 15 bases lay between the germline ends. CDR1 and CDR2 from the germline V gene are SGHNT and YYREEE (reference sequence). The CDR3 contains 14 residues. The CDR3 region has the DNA TGTGCCAGCAGCCCGCCGTGGGGTCGGAATGAGCAGTTCTTC. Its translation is CASSPPWGRNEQFF.

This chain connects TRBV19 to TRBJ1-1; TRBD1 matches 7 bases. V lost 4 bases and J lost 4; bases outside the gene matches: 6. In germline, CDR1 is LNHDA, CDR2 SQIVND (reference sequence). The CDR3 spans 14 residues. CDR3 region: CASSTLQGRTEAFF. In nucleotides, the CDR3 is TGTGCCAGTAGTACCTTACAGGGGCGCACTGAAGCTTTCTTT.

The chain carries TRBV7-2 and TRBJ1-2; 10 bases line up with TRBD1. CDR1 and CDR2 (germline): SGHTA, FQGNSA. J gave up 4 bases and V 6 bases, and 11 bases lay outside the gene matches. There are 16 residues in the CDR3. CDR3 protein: CASSFAGTGVPYGYTF. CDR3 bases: TGTGCCAGCAGTTTCGCCGGGACAGGGGTTCCCTATGGCTACACCTTC.

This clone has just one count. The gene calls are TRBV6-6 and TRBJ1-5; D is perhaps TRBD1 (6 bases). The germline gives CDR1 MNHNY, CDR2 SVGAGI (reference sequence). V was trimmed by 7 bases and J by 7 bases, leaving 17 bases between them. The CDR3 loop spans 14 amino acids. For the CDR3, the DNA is TGTGCCAGCACCGTGGGCGGGGGGCGGCAGCCCCAGCATTTT. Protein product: CASTVGGGRQPQHF.

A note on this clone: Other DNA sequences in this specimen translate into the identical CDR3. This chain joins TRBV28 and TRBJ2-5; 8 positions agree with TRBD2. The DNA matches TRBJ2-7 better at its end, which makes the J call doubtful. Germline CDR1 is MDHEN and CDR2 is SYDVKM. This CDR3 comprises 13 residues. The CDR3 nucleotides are TGTGCCAGCAGTAGCGGGAGCTCTTACGAGCAGTACTTC. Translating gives CASSSGSSYEQYF.

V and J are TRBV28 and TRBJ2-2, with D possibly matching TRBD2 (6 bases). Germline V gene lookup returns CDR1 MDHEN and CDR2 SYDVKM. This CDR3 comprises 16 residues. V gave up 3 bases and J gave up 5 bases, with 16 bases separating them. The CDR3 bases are TGTGCCAGCAGTTTTTCTACTAGCTTTGGAACCGGGGAGCTGTTTTTT. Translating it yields CASSFSTSFGTGELFF.

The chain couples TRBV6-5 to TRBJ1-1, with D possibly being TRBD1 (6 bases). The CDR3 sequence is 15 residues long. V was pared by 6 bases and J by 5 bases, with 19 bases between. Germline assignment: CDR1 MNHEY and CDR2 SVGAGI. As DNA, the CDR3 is TGTGCCAGCAGAATGGGGCTTTTGGGGGCTACTGAAGCTTTCTTT. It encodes CASRMGLLGATEAFF.

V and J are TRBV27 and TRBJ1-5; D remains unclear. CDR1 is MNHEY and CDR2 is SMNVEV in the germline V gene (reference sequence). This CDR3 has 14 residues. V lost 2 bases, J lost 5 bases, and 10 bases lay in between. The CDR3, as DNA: TGTGCCAGCAGTTTAAACCGGCACGATCAGCCCCAGCATTTT. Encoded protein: CASSLNRHDQPQHF.

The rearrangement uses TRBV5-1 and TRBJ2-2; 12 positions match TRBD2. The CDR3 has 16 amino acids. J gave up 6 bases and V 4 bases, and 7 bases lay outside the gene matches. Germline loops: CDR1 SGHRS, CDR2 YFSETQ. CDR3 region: CASSPRLAGEPGELFF. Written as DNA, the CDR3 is TGCGCCAGCAGCCCCCGACTAGCGGGAGAACCCGGGGAGCTGTTTTTT.

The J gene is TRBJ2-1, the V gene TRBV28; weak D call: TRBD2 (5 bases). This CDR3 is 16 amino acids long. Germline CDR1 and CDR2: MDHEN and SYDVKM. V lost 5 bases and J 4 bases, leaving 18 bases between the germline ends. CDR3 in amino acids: CASSPGWAAFYNEQFF. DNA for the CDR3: TGTGCCAGCAGTCCGGGGTGGGCAGCTTTTTACAATGAGCAGTTCTTC.

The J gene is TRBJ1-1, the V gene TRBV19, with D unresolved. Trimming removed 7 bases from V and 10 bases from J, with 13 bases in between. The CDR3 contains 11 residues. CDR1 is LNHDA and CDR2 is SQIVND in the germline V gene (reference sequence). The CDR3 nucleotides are TGTGCCAGTACCCGGGAGTGGAGAGCTTTCTTT. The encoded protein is CASTREWRAFF.